A selection of T cell receptor beta chains follows, all from one sample in a study of OX40 agonist ivuxolimab in advanced cancers. The assay was immunoSEQ multiplex PCR, and TCRdb's table has in-frame clones only and misses some. The table shows about 53,000 clones, with just under 80% occurring only once. Sequences were derived from CD4+ or CD8+ T cells sorted from blood, sampled in a trial of the OX40 agonist ivuxolimab. Receptors originate from an adult with an advanced solid tumor such as melanoma, head and neck, liver or kidney cancer. Each CDR3 is given with its conserved first and last residue.

>15|TRBV7-2
CASSLMRGYTDTQYF
>15|TRBV18
CASSPQASEFYGYTF
>14|TRBV7-2
CASSPRTSGFEQFF
>14|TRBV29-1
CSVTTSGVAYEQYF
>15|TRBV9
CASSGGTGGNTEAFF
>12|TRBV7-2
CASSLGWDIQYF
>17|TRBV18
CASSTRFGGDSGNTIYF
>14|TRBV7-9
CASSLRVLNNEQFF
>16|TRBV7-6
CASTVNPGAGGNTIYF
>13|TRBV5-1
CASSFLRESEAFF
>14|TRBV5-1
CASSFTGGELAQYF
>15|TRBV6-5
CATSDSLTAGNTIYF
>14|TRBV18
CASSPPSGANVLTF
>22|TRBV19
CASSIGGVTSGTKASPYNEQFF
>14|TRBV30
CAWIPDRGKGAQYF
>15|TRBV15
CATSRERGMGTEAFF
>15|TRBV6-1
CASSDGENLLYEQYF
>11|TRBV6-5
CATRQGKRTFF
>14|TRBV10-1
CASSEGLQGYEQYF
>14|TRBV10-3
CATGPAGGNYGYTF
>15|TRBV6-5
CASRTYQGPGTEAFF
>15|TRBV7-8
CASSATVGWDQPQHF
>16|TRBV5-6
CASSLWGSSYNSPLHF
>16|TRBV9
CASSREDTSTNEKLFF